The clone carrying this T cell receptor (beta chain) appeared once. The target antigen is unknown. This specimen belongs to a study of cytomegalovirus exposure and HLA in healthy donors. Turning to the study itself: An earlier analysis found under 130 million unique TCR beta sequences from about 190 million T cells. Overall study findings and caveats: When analyzed later, a missense DCLRE1C variant was found to be linked to TCR beta V- and J-gene trimming.

Germline CDR1 reads MNHNS; CDR2 reads SASEGT. This CDR3 comprises 16 residues. Trimming removed 2 bases at V and 2 bases at J, with 13 bases between. The PCR made use of 60 Vbeta and 13 Jbeta primers. TCRdb keeps only in-frame clones here, not all; method: immunoSEQ multiplex PCR. The repertoire holds about 130,000 clones, roughly 78% seen once, with approximately 3.8% in the top ten. This sequence originates from a man younger than 45 in good health and CMV-seronegative. Sequencing was carried out using PBMCs. This sequence joins TRBV6-1 and TRBJ1-5; no clear D. The CDR3 sequence is CASSETSYYGNQPQHF. CDR3 bases: TGTGCCAGCAGTGAAACCAGTTACTATGGCAATCAGCCCCAGCATTTT.